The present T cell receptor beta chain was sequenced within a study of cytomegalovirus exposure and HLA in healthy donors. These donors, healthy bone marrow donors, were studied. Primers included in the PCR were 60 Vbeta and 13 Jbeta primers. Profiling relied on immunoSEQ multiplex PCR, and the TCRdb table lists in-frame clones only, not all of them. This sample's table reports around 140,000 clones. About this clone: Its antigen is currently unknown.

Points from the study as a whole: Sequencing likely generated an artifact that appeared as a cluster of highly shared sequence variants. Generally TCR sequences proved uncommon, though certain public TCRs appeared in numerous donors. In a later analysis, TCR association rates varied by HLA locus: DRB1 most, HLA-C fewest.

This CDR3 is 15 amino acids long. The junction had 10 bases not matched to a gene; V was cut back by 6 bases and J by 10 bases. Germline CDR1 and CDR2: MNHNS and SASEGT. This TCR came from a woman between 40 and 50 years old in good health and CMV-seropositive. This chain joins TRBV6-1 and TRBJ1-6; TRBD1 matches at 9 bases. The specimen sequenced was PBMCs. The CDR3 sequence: CASSVTGTGSSPLHF. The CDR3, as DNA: TGTGCCAGCAGCGTTACCGGGACAGGGAGCTCACCCCTCCACTTT.